This T cell receptor (beta chain) was sequenced during a study of T cell responses to AZD1222 COVID-19 vaccine. CDR1 and CDR2 from the germline V gene are MNHEY and SVGAGI. V lost 7 bases to trimming and J lost 5 bases, with 17 bases between them. The CDR3 sequence is 14 residues long. General study findings and limits: The donors showed a predominance of white British ancestry and of females, with possible underestimation of clonal diversity. Without day 14 samples, only post-peak T cell repertoires were studied. Two AZD1222 doses significantly raised spike-specific TCR breadth and depth over controls. With dominance at 160-218 and 743-854, vaccine-associated CD4 TCRs spanned spike.

The method was immunoSEQ multiplex PCR; TCRdb's version includes in-frame clones alone and lacks a portion of them. In the table there are 130,000 or so clones, roughly 87% of which are singletons. This clone was observed a single time. Its cognate antigen is unknown. The material sequenced was peripheral blood, taken 28 days after the second AZD1222 dose. The sequence was obtained from an adult who received the AZD1222 COVID-19 vaccine. The V call is TRBV6-5, the J call TRBJ1-1; D is undetermined. The chain's CDR3 is CASTLTVGQTEAFF. CDR3 bases: TGTGCCAGCACCCTCACAGTGGGCCAGACTGAAGCTTTCTTT.